This T cell receptor beta chain derives from a study of cytomegalovirus exposure and HLA in healthy donors. The germline CDR1 and CDR2 sequences are MNHNY and SVGAGI (reference sequence). J was trimmed by 4 bases and V by 7 bases; bases with no gene match: 4. The CDR3 is 13 amino acids. Method: immunoSEQ multiplex PCR; TCRdb's copy keeps in-frame clones and lacks some. The data hold some 140,000 clones, with 86% observed a single time. The chain combines TRBV6-6 with TRBJ2-5; 9 bases match TRBD2. Sequencing was carried out using PBMCs. This clonotype was obtained from a man aged 18 to 30 in good health and CMV-seropositive. The CDR3 spells CASIPAGGETQYF. The CDR3 nucleotides read TGTGCCAGCATCCCAGCGGGGGGAGAGACCCAGTACTTC.